The T cell receptor (beta chain) under discussion was sequenced for a study of cytomegalovirus exposure and HLA in healthy donors. Both 60 Vbeta primers and 13 Jbeta primers went into the PCR. TCRdb keeps only in-frame clones here, not all; method: immunoSEQ multiplex PCR. This table has about 57,000 clones, about 81% appearing once. Germline loops: CDR1 SGDLS, CDR2 YYNGEE. Between the trimmed V and J ends, which lost 4 bases and 6 bases, there was a span of 13 bases. This CDR3 comprises 13 residues. This clonotype was obtained from a man aged 25 to 40 in good health and CMV-seropositive. This rearrangement joins TRBV9 to TRBJ1-2, with D possibly TRBD1 on 6 matching bases. Sequencing input: PBMCs. Here the CDR3 reads CASSTTGTDGYTF. CDR3 nucleotide sequence: TGTGCCAGCAGCACTACAGGGACGGATGGCTACACCTTC. Variable domain in full (rest from reference TRBV9 and TRBJ1-2): DSGVTQTPKHLITATGQRVTLRCSPRSGDLSVYWYQQSLDQGLQFLIQYYNGEERAKGNILERFSAQQFPDLHSELNLSSLELGDSALYFCASSTTGTDGYTFGSGTRLTVV.